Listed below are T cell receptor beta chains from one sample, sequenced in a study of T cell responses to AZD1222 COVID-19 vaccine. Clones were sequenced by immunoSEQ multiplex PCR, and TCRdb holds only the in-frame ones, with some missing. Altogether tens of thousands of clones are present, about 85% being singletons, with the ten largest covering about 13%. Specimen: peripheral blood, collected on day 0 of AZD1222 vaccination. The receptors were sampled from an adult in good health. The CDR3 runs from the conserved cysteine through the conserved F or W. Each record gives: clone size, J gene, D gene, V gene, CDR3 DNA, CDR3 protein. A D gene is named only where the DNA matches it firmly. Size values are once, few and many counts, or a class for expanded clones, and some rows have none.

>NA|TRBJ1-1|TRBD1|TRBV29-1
TGCAGCGTACAGGGACAGGGAGACACTGAAGCTTTCTTT
CSVQGQGDTEAFF
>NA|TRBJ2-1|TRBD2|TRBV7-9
TGTGCCAGCAGCTCAATAGCGGGGGGGATGTACAATGAGCAGTTCTTC
CASSSIAGGMYNEQFF
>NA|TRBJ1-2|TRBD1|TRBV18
TGTGCCAGCTCACACGGGACAGGGGGAAATCGGGAAGGCTACACCTTC
CASSHGTGGNREGYTF
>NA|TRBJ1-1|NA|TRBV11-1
TGTGCCAGCAGCTTAGGTACTCGGGGAGTCACTGAAGCTTTCTTT
CASSLGTRGVTEAFF
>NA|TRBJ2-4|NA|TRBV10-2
TGCGCCAGCAGTGTGCGGGGTCTGACCAAAAACATTCAGTACTTC
CASSVRGLTKNIQYF
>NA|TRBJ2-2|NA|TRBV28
TGTGCCAGCAGTTTCTCGACTACCCAACCCGACACCGGGGAGCTGTTTTTT
CASSFSTTQPDTGELFF
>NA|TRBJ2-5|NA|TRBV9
TGTGCCAGCAGCGCCAAGGGTGGGCAGAACACAGAGACCCAGTACTTC
CASSAKGGQNTETQYF
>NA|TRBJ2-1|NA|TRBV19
TGTGCCAGTAGTATAACCAGGGGGGGCCATTCCAATGAGCAGTTCTTC
CASSITRGGHSNEQFF
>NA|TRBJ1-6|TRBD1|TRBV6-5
TGTGCCAGCAGTCCCACCGGGACAGATAATTCACCCCTCCACTTT
CASSPTGTDNSPLHF
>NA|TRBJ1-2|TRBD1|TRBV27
TGTGCCAGCAGTCCACCCGGGACAGGGTGGTCTGGCTACACCTTC
CASSPPGTGWSGYTF
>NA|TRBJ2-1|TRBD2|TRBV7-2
TGTGCCAGCAGCATTTTTAGCGGGGCATCCTACAATGAGCAGTTCTTC
CASSIFSGASYNEQFF
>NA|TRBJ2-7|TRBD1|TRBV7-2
TGTGCCAGCAGCCCTGGGACAGGGTTCTACGAGCAGTACTTC
CASSPGTGFYEQYF
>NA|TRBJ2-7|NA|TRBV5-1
TGCGCCAGCAGCTTGGTTGGCGGCGGGTCCTACGAGCAGTACTTC
CASSLVGGGSYEQYF
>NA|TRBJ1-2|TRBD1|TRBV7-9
TGTGCCAGCAGCTACGGACAGGGGAGCTATGGCTACACCTTC
CASSYGQGSYGYTF
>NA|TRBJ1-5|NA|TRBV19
TGTGCCAGTATCTCCTCGGGGATTAGCAATCAGCCCCAGCATTTT
CASISSGISNQPQHF
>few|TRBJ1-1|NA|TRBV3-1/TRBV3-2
TGTGCCAGCAGCACACAGGTGATGAACACTGAAGCTTTCTTT
CASSTQVMNTEAFF
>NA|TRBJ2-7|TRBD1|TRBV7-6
TGTGCCAGCAGCTTAGCCTCCGGACAGGGGTACTACGAGCAGTACTTC
CASSLASGQGYYEQYF
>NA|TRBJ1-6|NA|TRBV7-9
TGTGCCAGCAGCTTAATCGGAGGAAATTCACCCCTCCACTTT
CASSLIGGNSPLHF
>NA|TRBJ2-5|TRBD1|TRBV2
TGTGCCAGCAGTGAAGGTGTAGGGGGCCTAGAGACCCAGTACTTC
CASSEGVGGLETQYF
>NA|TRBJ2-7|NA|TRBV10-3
TGTGCCATCAGTGACTCGGGGGCCTACGAGCAGTACTTC
CAISDSGAYEQYF
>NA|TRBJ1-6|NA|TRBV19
TGTGCCAGTAGTATAGAAGGTCAGAATTCACCCCTCCACTTT
CASSIEGQNSPLHF
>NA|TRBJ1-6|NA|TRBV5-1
TGCGCCAGCAGCCTGGCCGGTCAGAATAATTCACCCCTCCACTTT
CASSLAGQNNSPLHF
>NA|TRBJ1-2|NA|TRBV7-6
TGTGCCAGCAGCTTAGCAGGCGTGGATGGCTACACCTTC
CASSLAGVDGYTF
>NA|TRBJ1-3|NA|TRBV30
TGTGCCTGGGATGGCGGGGTAGTAAACACCATATATTTT
CAWDGGVVNTIYF
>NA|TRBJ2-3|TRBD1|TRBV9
TGTGCCAGCAGCGACCGGGACAGGGGGGCAGATACGCAGTATTTT
CASSDRDRGADTQYF
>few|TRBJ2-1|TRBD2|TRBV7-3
TGTGCCAGCCAGCGGGGGGGCCAGAATGAGCAGTTCTTC
CASQRGGQNEQFF
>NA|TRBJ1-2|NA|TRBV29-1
TGCAGCGTTGATGGCCAGGCAGGGGGCTACACCTTC
CSVDGQAGGYTF
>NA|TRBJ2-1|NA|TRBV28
TGTGCCAGCAGTTCCCGGGACACGTCGTTCTTC
CASSSRDTSFF
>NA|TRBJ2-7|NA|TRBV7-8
TGTGCCAGCAGCCTACAGGGCTACGAGCAGTACTTC
CASSLQGYEQYF
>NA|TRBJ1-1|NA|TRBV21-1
TGTGCCAGCAGCAGGGTGTCCACTGAAGCTTTCTTT
CASSRVSTEAFF
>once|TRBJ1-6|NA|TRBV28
TGTGCCAGCAGTTTATTGAGGTCACCCCTCCACTTT
CASSLLRSPLHF
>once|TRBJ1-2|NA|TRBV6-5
TGTGCCAGCTCACTTCGGGGGGATAACTATGGCTACACCTTC
CASSLRGDNYGYTF
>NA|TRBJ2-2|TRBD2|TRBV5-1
TGCGCCAGCAGCTTGGCGGGGAGGGGCACCGGGGAGCTGTTTTTT
CASSLAGRGTGELFF
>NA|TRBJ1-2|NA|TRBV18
TGTGCCAGCTCACCGGAAAACTATGGCTACACCTTC
CASSPENYGYTF
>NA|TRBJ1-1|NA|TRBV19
TGTGCCAGTAGTCTTTACCATTCGGCGAACACTGAAGCTTTCTTT
CASSLYHSANTEAFF
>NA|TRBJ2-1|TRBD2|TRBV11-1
TGTGCCAGCAGCCGGGACTATTCCTACAATGAGCAGTTCTTC
CASSRDYSYNEQFF
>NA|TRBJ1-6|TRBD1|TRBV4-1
TGCGCCAGCAGGCCAATCGTTGGACAGGGGGGTTCACCCCTCCACTTT
CASRPIVGQGGSPLHF
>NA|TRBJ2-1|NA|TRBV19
TGTGCCAGTAGTTTTGGGGGGAGCTCCTACAATGAGCAGTTCTTC
CASSFGGSSYNEQFF
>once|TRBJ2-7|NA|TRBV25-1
TGTGCCAGCAGTGAAGGAGTGGCCGTCTTGGGGGAGCAGTACTTC
CASSEGVAVLGEQYF
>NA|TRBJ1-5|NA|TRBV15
TGTGCCACCAGCAGAGATCGGGGGCACAATCAGCCCCAGCATTTT
CATSRDRGHNQPQHF
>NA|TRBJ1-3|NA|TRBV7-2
TGTGCCAGCAGCCCCCAGGGAGGGCCCTCTGGAAACACCATATATTTT
CASSPQGGPSGNTIYF
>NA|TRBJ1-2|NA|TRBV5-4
TGTGCCAGCAGCTTCGAAATGAGGACGGGAGGCTACACCTTC
CASSFEMRTGGYTF
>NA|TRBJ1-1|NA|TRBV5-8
TGTGCCAGCAGCCCATGGGGGGGGTCGAACACTGAAGCTTTCTTT
CASSPWGGSNTEAFF
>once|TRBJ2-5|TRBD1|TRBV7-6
TGTGCCAGCAGCTCTCGATCGACAGGGGGGGGCCAAGAGACCCAGTACTTC
CASSSRSTGGGQETQYF
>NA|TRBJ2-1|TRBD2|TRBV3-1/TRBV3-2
TGTGCCAGCAGCCAGGTGGGTCTAGCGGGGAACAATGAGCAGTTCTTC
CASSQVGLAGNNEQFF
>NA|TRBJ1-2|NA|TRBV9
TGTGCCAGCAGCGTAGTTGGGGCCGCTAACTATGGCTACACCTTC
CASSVVGAANYGYTF
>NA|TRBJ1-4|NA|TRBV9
TGTGCCAGCAGCGTAGCCCCTTCTTGGGATGAAAAACTGTTTTTT
CASSVAPSWDEKLFF
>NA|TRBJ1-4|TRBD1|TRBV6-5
TGTGCCAGCAGTTCCCGGGACAGGGGGCGCAGGGAAAAACTGTTTTTT
CASSSRDRGRREKLFF